This is a list of T cell receptor beta chains from one sample in a study of shared clonotypes between healthy human individuals. This table comes from immunoSEQ multiplex PCR, and its TCRdb copy is limited to in-frame clones, with some not included. Here the sample spans a few million clones, approximately 93% being singletons. The sequenced sample consisted of naive CD4+ T cells from PBMCs. Source of these receptors: a man aged 18 to 29 in good health. Some clones in this sample may be carry-over from other donors' samples. Each CDR3 is given with its conserved first and last residue. Each record gives: D gene, V gene, J gene, clone size, CDR3 DNA, CDR3 protein. The D gene is left open where the match is weak. Rows may omit the clone size; those that give it use once, few, many or a size class.

TRBD2	TRBV6-4	TRBJ2-1	NA	TGTGCCAGCAGTCTACTAGGGACTAGCGGGAGCTATGAGCAGTTCTTC	CASSLLGTSGSYEQFF
TRBD1	TRBV4-1	TRBJ2-5	NA	TGCGCCAGCAGCCATAGGACAGGTTTTATAGAGACCCAGTACTTC	CASSHRTGFIETQYF
NA	TRBV19	TRBJ1-1	NA	TGTGCCAGTAGTAAGGTTGGCAGTTCTAGCACTGAAGCTTTCTTT	CASSKVGSSSTEAFF
NA	TRBV6-5	TRBJ2-7	NA	TGTGCCAGCAGTTACGTATGGGATCCACCATACGAGCAGTACTTC	CASSYVWDPPYEQYF
NA	TRBV2	TRBJ2-2	NA	TGTGCCAGCAGTCGGTCAGCCGGGGAGCTGTTTTTT	CASSRSAGELFF
TRBD1	TRBV7-2	TRBJ2-1	NA	TGTGCCAGCAGCGGTGGACAGGGGAGTCGCAATGAGCAGTTCTTC	CASSGGQGSRNEQFF
TRBD1	TRBV10-1	TRBJ1-1	once	TGCGCCAGCAGTCGGACAGGGAACCAGAGGGAAGCTTTCTTT	CASSRTGNQREAFF
TRBD1	TRBV5-1	TRBJ2-7	once	TGCGCCAGCAGCGATTCGGGACAGACCTACGAGCAGTACTTC	CASSDSGQTYEQYF
NA	TRBV7-3	TRBJ1-5	few	TGTGCCAGCAGCTCGAATACGAGGGGGGCCCAGCATTTT	CASSSNTRGAQHF
TRBD1	TRBV6-5	TRBJ1-3	NA	TGTGCCAGCAGTCGGACAGGTCTCTCTGGAAACACCATATATTTT	CASSRTGLSGNTIYF
NA	TRBV18	TRBJ1-5	NA	TGTGCCAGCTCACCACCGGGGAGTGGCAATCAGCCCCAGCATTTT	CASSPPGSGNQPQHF
TRBD1	TRBV19	TRBJ1-5	few	TGTGCCAGTAGCAACCGGGACAGCGGGCAGCCCCAGCATTTT	CASSNRDSGQPQHF
NA	TRBV30	TRBJ1-1	few	TGTGCCTGGAGTGTAGGGGGTGTGAACACTGAAGCTTTCTTT	CAWSVGGVNTEAFF
NA	TRBV6-6	TRBJ2-1	NA	TGTGCCAGCAGTTACTCCCAGGGTCTGGATGAGCAGTTCTTC	CASSYSQGLDEQFF
NA	TRBV19	TRBJ2-1	NA	TGTGCCAGTAGTCCGACAGTCAGCTCCTACAATGAGCAGTTCTTC	CASSPTVSSYNEQFF
TRBD1	TRBV6-5	TRBJ1-4	NA	TGTGCCAGCAGTTACTCAAACAGGGGGGCAAATGAAAAACTGTTTTTT	CASSYSNRGANEKLFF
TRBD2	TRBV6-5	TRBJ2-5	NA	TGTGCCAGCAGTTACAGGACTAGCGGGAGCCGAGAGACCCAGTACTTC	CASSYRTSGSRETQYF
NA	TRBV9	TRBJ2-1	NA	TGTGCCAGCAGCGTAGACGGGAGCGAAAATGAGCAGTTCTTC	CASSVDGSENEQFF
NA	TRBV28	TRBJ1-1	NA	TGTGCCAGCACCCCCTCCGCGGGGGGGAACACTGAAGCTTTCTTT	CASTPSAGGNTEAFF
NA	TRBV6-1	TRBJ1-5	NA	TGTGCCAGCAGTGTTGAACCATATAGCAATCAGCCCCAGCATTTT	CASSVEPYSNQPQHF
NA	TRBV25-1	TRBJ2-7	NA	TGTGCCAGCAGGGGCTCCGGGAGAGGATACGAGCAGTACTTC	CASRGSGRGYEQYF
NA	TRBV7-2	TRBJ2-1	once	TGTGCCAGCAGCACCCCAGGCAATGAGCAGTTCTTC	CASSTPGNEQFF
NA	TRBV20-1	TRBJ1-5	few	TGCAGTGCTAGAGATGGGGTCTCCCAGCATTTT	CSARDGVSQHF
NA	TRBV5-1	TRBJ2-3	NA	TGCGCCAGCAGCTTGGGAGGTTTAGGCACAGATACGCAGTATTTT	CASSLGGLGTDTQYF
NA	TRBV5-1	TRBJ1-3	NA	TGCGCCAGCAGCCTAGCCAGCTCTGGAAACACCATATATTTT	CASSLASSGNTIYF
TRBD1	TRBV28	TRBJ1-4	NA	TGTGCCAGCACCCTAGGGACAGGGCCCGAAAAACTGTTTTTT	CASTLGTGPEKLFF
NA	TRBV28	TRBJ1-2	NA	TGTGCCAGCAGTCCCGTCAACCCTAACTATGGCTACACCTTC	CASSPVNPNYGYTF
TRBD1	TRBV6-5	TRBJ1-2	NA	TGTGCCAGCAGTCCGGACAGGGCTAACTATGGCTACACCTTC	CASSPDRANYGYTF
NA	TRBV7-9	TRBJ2-5	once	TGTGCCAGCAGCTTAGTCGGGCAGCCTCAAGAGACCCAGTACTTC	CASSLVGQPQETQYF
NA	TRBV5-6	TRBJ2-3	NA	TGTGCCAGCATGCGCACAGATACGCAGTATTTT	CASMRTDTQYF
TRBD1	TRBV5-1	TRBJ2-7	NA	TGCGCCAGCAGCTTGGCCGGGACAGGGGTTAGCGAGCAGTACTTC	CASSLAGTGVSEQYF
NA	TRBV6-1	TRBJ1-1	NA	TGTGCCAGCAGTGAAGAATCCCAGGGATGGACTGAAGCTTTCTTT	CASSEESQGWTEAFF
TRBD1	TRBV19	TRBJ1-1	NA	TGTGCCAGTAGTAAGGACAGGGGGCGAGGGTTTGAAGCTTTCTTT	CASSKDRGRGFEAFF
NA	TRBV7-3	TRBJ1-1	NA	TGTGCCAGCAGCCCCTGGCCGAGGGGACCTGTTAGCACTGAAGCTTTCTTT	CASSPWPRGPVSTEAFF
TRBD1	TRBV5-1	TRBJ1-2	NA	TGCGCCAGCAGCCTCGGACAGGGGGGAGGCACCTTC	CASSLGQGGGTF